The 11 T cell receptor beta chains below come from one sample, sequenced in a study of identical twins. From the 5' RACE reads, TCRdb called clonotypes with MiXCR, one entry per CDR3 protein. The data contain under 1 million distinct CDR3 sequences, 9% to 15% of them singletons. This sample was also put to use in a study of yellow fever vaccine responses in identical twins.

Sequenced input: PBMCs. The receptor source for this set is a woman aged 18 to 35 in good health.

This clonotype was detected many times. The chain employs TRBV24-1 and TRBJ2-3; a weak D match, TRBD1 (5 bases). There are 14 residues in the CDR3. Trimming left V 1 base short and J 3 bases short, with 7 bases between. Germline CDR1 reads KGHDR; CDR2 reads SFDVKD. Written as DNA, the CDR3 is TGTGCCACCAGTGATTTTCAGGGAACAGATACGCAGTATTTT. It yields the protein CATSDFQGTDTQYF.

There are a few counts of this clonotype. V usage is TRBV12-3 or TRBV12-4 and J usage is TRBJ2-1; TRBD2 agrees at 9 bases. Trimming removed 3 bases from V and 10 bases from J; junction bases left unmatched: 13. The CDR3 covers 16 residues. This chain's CDR3 is CASSLKGLAGSKEQFF. The CDR3 DNA sequence: TGTGCCAGCAGTTTGAAGGGACTAGCAGGTTCAAAGGAGCAGTTCTTC.

The rearrangement links TRBV15 to TRBJ2-3, with 8 bases aligning to TRBD2. CDR1 and CDR2 (germline): LNHNV, YYDKDF (reference sequence). With V trimmed by 3 bases and J by 6 bases, 8 bases remained unmatched. This CDR3 comprises 15 residues. CDR3 loop: CATSSGRGAVDTQYF. In nucleotides, the CDR3 is TGTGCCACCAGCAGCGGGCGGGGGGCGGTTGATACGCAGTATTTT.

The V gene is TRBV10-3, the J gene TRBJ2-5; 10 positions agree with TRBD2. The CDR3 has 16 residues. Germline V lookup: CDR1 ENHRY, CDR2 SYGVKD. Trimming at V came to 6 bases and at J to 5 bases, leaving 12 bases not matched to a gene. CDR3 region: CAISNQGLAGDETQYF. In DNA form, the CDR3 reads TGTGCCATCAGCAACCAAGGGCTAGCGGGGGACGAGACCCAGTACTTC.

This chain links TRBV11-2 with TRBJ2-1, with D possibly being TRBD2 (5 bases). CDR1 SGHAT and CDR2 FQNNGV come from the germline V gene. CDR3 length: 14 residues. Trimming pared 5 bases from V and 11 bases from J, leaving 19 bases between. The CDR3 loop is CASSPASGNRQQFF. The DNA for the CDR3 is TGTGCCAGCAGCCCGGCGTCGGGAAACCGGCAGCAGTTCTTC. Together with reference TRBV11-2 and TRBJ2-1, the CDR3 gives the full variable domain: EAGVAQSPRYKIIEKRQSVAFWCNPISGHATLYWYQQILGQGPKLLIQFQNNGVVDDSQLPKDRFSAERLKGVDSTLKIQPAKLEDSAVYLCASSPASGNRQQFFGPGTRLTVL.

Details on this clonotype: A much larger clone lies one base from this, so it may be a read error. This chain uses TRBV20-1 with TRBJ2-7, with TRBD2 as a possible D gene (5 bases). This CDR3 is 13 amino acids long. The germline CDR1 and CDR2 sequences are DFQATT and SNEGSKA (reference sequence). V gave up 4 bases and J gave up 4 bases, with 14 bases separating them. The CDR3 spells CSANSEGYYEQYF. The CDR3 DNA sequence: TGCAGTGCTAACAGTGAGGGTTATTACGAGCAGTACTTC.

This rearrangement joins TRBV12-5 to TRBJ2-1; 11 bases align to TRBD2. The CDR3 has 13 amino acids. Germline V gene lookup returns CDR1 LGHNT and CDR2 FRNRAP. V dropped 1 base and J dropped 10; count of bases not matched to a gene: 0. The CDR3 coding sequence is TGTGCTAGTGGTTTGGGACTAGCGGGAGAGCAGTTCTTC. It yields the protein CASGLGLAGEQFF.

The chain couples TRBV7-9 to TRBJ2-2; D unresolved. This CDR3 is built from 17 residues. CDR1 and CDR2 (germline): SEHNR, FQNEAQ (reference sequence). V was clipped by 2 bases and J by 2 bases, with 15 bases between them. The CDR3 sequence: CASSLYRMLTNTGELFF. The CDR3 bases are TGTGCCAGCAGCTTATACCGTATGCTCACAAACACCGGGGAGCTGTTTTTT.

The chain joins TRBV24-1 to TRBJ2-2; tentatively, D is TRBD2 (5 bases). This CDR3 comprises 16 residues. Trimming removed 9 bases from V and 2 bases from J, with 18 bases in between. The germline V gene encodes CDR1 KGHDR and CDR2 SFDVKD. The CDR3 region has the DNA TGTGCCACCGACTCCGGGGTGAGGACTAACACCGGGGAGCTGTTTTTT. This encodes CATDSGVRTNTGELFF.

The rearrangement joins TRBV3-1 to TRBJ2-1; D assignment may be TRBD1 or TRBD2 (5 bases each). CDR3 length: 16 amino acids. Germline V gene lookup returns CDR1 LGHDT and CDR2 YNNKEL (reference sequence). V lost 0 bases to trimming and J lost 8 bases, with 17 bases between them. The CDR3: CASSQDVGVSADEQFF. In DNA, the CDR3 is TGTGCCAGCAGCCAAGATGTGGGGGTTTCTGCCGATGAGCAGTTCTTC.

Many counts were recorded for this clonotype. The V and J genes are TRBV28 and TRBJ2-5, with a possible D match to TRBD1 (5 bases). V was cut by 3 bases and J by 0 bases, with 8 bases left in between. Germline loops: CDR1 MDHEN, CDR2 SYDVKM. The CDR3 totals 14 residues. CDR3 region: CASSFWTNQETQYF. CDR3 nucleotide sequence: TGTGCCAGCAGTTTTTGGACAAACCAAGAGACCCAGTACTTC.